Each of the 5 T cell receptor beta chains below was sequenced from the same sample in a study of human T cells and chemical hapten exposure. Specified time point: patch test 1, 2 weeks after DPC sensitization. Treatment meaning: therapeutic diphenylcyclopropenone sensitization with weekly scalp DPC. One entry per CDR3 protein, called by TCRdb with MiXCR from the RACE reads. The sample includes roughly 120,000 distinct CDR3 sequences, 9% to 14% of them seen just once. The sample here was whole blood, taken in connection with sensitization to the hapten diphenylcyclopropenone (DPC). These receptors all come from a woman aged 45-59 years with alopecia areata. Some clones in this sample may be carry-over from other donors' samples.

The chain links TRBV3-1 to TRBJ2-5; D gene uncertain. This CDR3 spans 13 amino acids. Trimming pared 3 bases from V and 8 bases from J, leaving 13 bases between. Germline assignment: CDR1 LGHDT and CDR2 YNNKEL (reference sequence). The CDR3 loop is CASSQDLGKTQYF. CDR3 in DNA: TGTGCCAGCAGCCAGGACCTGGGGAAAACCCAGTACTTC.

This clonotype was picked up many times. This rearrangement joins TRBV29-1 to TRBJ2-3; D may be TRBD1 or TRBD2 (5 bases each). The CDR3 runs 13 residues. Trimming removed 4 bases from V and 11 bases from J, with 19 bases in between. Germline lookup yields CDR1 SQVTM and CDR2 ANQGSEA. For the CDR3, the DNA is TGCAGCGTTGGAGGGACGGACGACTTTAGGCAGTATTTT. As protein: CSVGGTDDFRQYF.

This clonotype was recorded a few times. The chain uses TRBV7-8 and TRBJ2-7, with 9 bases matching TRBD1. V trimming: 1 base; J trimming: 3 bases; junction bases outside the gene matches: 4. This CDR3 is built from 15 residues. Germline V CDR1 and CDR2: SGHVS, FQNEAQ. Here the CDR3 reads CASSLGDRAYYEQYF. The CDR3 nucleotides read TGTGCCAGCAGCTTAGGGGACAGGGCGTACTACGAGCAGTACTTC. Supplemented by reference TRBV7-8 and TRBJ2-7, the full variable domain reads GAGVSQSPRYKVAKRGQDVALRCDPISGHVSLFWYQQALGQGPEFLTYFQNEAQLDKSGLPSDRFFAERPEGSVSTLKIQRTQQEDSAVYLCASSLGDRAYYEQYFGPGTRLTVT.

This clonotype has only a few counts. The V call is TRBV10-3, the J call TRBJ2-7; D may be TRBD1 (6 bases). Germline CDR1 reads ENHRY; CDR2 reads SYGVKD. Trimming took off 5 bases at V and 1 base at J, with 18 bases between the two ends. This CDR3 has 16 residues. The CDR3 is CAISPITRQDSYEQYF. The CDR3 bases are TGTGCCATCAGTCCAATCACCCGACAGGATTCCTACGAGCAGTACTTC.

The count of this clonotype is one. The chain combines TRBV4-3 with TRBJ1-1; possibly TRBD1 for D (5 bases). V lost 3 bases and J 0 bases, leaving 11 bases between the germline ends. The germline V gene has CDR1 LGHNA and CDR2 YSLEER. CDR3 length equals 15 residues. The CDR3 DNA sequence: TGCGCCAGCAGCCAGCAGGGAGGGATGAACACTGAAGCTTTCTTT. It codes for CASSQQGGMNTEAFF.